This paragraph reports one T cell receptor (beta chain). Its antigen is not known. Via MiXCR, TCRdb re-called the 5' RACE reads, giving one row per CDR3 protein. The sample carries about 500,000 distinct CDR3 sequences, roughly an eighth recorded once. These data originate in a study of identical twins. Germline V gene lookup returns CDR1 LGHNA and CDR2 YSLEER. Between the trimmed V and J ends, which lost 1 base and 4 bases, there was a span of 10 bases. The CDR3 totals 14 residues. Findings and caveats of the study: Within monozygotic twins, out-of-frame TCR alpha sharing was underestimated by the models. Abundant beta clonotypes from cord blood had fewer insertions, unlike memory repertoires, which showed none.

These same records also appear under a second study, on yellow fever vaccine responses in identical twins.

The J gene is TRBJ2-5, the V gene TRBV4-3; D gene uncertain. The TCR was taken from a woman younger than 35 in good health. The material sequenced was CD4+ T cells sorted from blood. CDR3 DNA sequence: TGCGCCAGCAGCCAAGCTGCCGGATCAGAGACCCAGTACTTC. The encoded protein is CASSQAAGSETQYF.